This T cell receptor beta chain was documented in a study of T cell changes during pregnancy in multiple sclerosis (dated by TCRdb to 2018 to 2020). Describing the broader study: The study looked at changes in the T cell repertoire across pregnancy in women with multiple sclerosis.

The library was made by the immunoSEQ multiplex PCR assay. As stored in TCRdb, this immuneACCESS dataset retains in-frame rearrangements with V and J assigned. A fraction of the clones does not appear; measured against another copy, unresolved V genes explain less than half of the discrepancy, and the remainder lacks a known reason. This sample gives approximately 48,000 clones in total; 90% to 95% of them show up just once. The biggest ten clones account for around 5.5% of the sample. Points on this clone: Its antigen remains unidentified. It has no much larger one-base neighbor in the sample; base qualities were not kept.

In the germline V gene, CDR1 corresponds to MDHEN and CDR2 to SYDVKM. The V end loses 3 bases and the J end loses 8 bases, and a stretch of 19 bases separates them. Including cysteine and phenylalanine, the CDR3 has 16 amino acids. The entry retains the CDR3 DNA only, 48 bases that are in frame from base 1. This chain is built from TRBV28 and TRBJ1-4; TRBD1 might be the D gene, on 6 matching bases. Specimen: CD8+ T cells from peripheral blood mononuclear cells, collected before pregnancy. This clonotype originated in a female donor with multiple sclerosis, enrolled in a pregnancy study. CDR3 reads: CASSFGRGQPEEKLFF. The nucleotides read TGTGCCAGCAGTTTTGGTAGGGGACAACCGGAGGAAAAACTGTTTTTT.